This TCR beta chain emerged from a study of T cells in Graves' hyperthyroidism and ophthalmopathy. This clonotype has ten or more counts. What it recognizes is unknown. Study-wide points: Among clonotypes expanded in thyroid above 0.001, most were also found in blood.

There were TCR beta CDR3 regions amplified from RNA transcripts. First-round RT-PCR targeting the TCR CDR3 was performed with the HTBI primer set. TCRdb processed the multiplex PCR reads anew with MiXCR; each CDR3 protein has one entry. The profile covers under 550,000 distinct CDR3 sequences, with approximately 13% appearing a single time and approximately 5.8% taken by the ten largest. Calling Graves' hyperthyroidism stable meant ophthalmopathy did not progress within 18 months. Source material for PBMCs was more than 7.5 ml fresh peripheral blood. V gave up 3 bases and J gave up 6 bases, with 17 bases separating them. The CDR3 runs to 14 residues. Germline CDR1 DFQATT, CDR2 SNEGSKA (reference sequence).

The sequence came from a woman in her late teens or twenties with Graves' hyperthyroidism. The V call is TRBV20-1, the J call TRBJ1-1; D is uncertain. The sequencing input was blood. The CDR3 reads CSARPGILVAEAFF. The DNA for the CDR3 is TGCAGTGCTAGGCCCGGGATCCTAGTAGCTGAAGCTTTCTTT.